This T cell receptor beta chain was retrieved from a study of cytomegalovirus exposure and HLA in healthy donors. Points from the study as a whole: High sensitivity and specificity were reportedly achieved when the classifier diagnosed cytomegalovirus status.

V dropped 6 bases and J dropped 4; count of bases not matched to a gene: 9. CDR3 length equals 15 residues. Per the germline V gene, CDR1 is SNHLY and CDR2 is FYNNEI. Concerning this clone: The antigen is not known.

13 Jbeta primers and 60 Vbeta primers were used for the PCR. This table comes from immunoSEQ multiplex PCR, and its TCRdb copy is limited to in-frame clones, with some not included. Of over 150,000 clones listed, more than 60% are singletons. The gene calls are TRBV2 and TRBJ1-1; 9 bases are a match to TRBD1. Sequences were obtained from PBMCs. This receptor was obtained from a male donor in good health and CMV-seronegative. The CDR3: CASRGQGIWFTEAFF. In DNA form, the CDR3 reads TGTGCCAGCAGAGGACAGGGGATATGGTTCACTGAAGCTTTCTTT. The full variable domain, rest sourced from reference TRBV2 and TRBJ1-1, is EPEVTQTPSHQVTQMGQEVILRCVPISNHLYFYWYRQILGQKVEFLVSFYNNEISEKSEIFDDQFSVERPDGSNFTLKIRSTKLEDSAMYFCASRGQGIWFTEAFFGQGTRLTVV.